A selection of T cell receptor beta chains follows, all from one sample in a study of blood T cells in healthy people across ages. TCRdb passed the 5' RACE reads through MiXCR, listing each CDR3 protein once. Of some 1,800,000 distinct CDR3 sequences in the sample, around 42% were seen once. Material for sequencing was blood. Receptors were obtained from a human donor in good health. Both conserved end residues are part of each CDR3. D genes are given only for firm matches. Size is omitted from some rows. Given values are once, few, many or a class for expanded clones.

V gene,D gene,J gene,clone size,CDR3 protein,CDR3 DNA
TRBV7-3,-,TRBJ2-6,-,CASSPTISSGANVLTF,TGTGCCAGCAGCCCCACAATCAGCTCTGGGGCCAACGTCCTGACTTTC
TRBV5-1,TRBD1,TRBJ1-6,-,CASRATGNNSPLHF,TGCGCCAGCAGGGCGACAGGGAATAACTCACCCCTCCACTTT
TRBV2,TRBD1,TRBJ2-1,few,CASSVAGGVNEQFF,TGTGCCAGCAGTGTGGCAGGGGGCGTAAATGAGCAGTTCTTC
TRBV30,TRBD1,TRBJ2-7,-,CAWGPDRGREQYF,TGTGCCTGGGGTCCCGACAGGGGTCGCGAGCAGTACTTC
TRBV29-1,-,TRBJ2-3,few,CSVSADTQYF,TGCAGCGTTTCCGCAGATACGCAGTATTTT
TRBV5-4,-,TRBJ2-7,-,CASSSPKDFSYEQYF,TGTGCCAGCTCTTCACCCAAGGACTTCTCCTACGAGCAGTACTTC
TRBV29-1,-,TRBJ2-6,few,CSVGGHSGANVLTF,TGCAGCGTTGGAGGACACTCTGGGGCCAACGTCCTGACTTTC
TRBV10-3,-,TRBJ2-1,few,CAISPREEQFF,TGTGCCATCAGTCCTAGGGAAGAGCAGTTCTTC
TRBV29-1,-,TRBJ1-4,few,CSVVGPYNEKLFF,TGCAGCGTTGTTGGGCCCTATAATGAAAAACTGTTTTTT
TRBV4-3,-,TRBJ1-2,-,CASSQVWAGEVPGYTF,TGCGCCAGCAGCCAAGTCTGGGCAGGGGAAGTTCCTGGCTACACCTTC
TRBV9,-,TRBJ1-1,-,CASSVATWQDPEAFF,TGTGCCAGCAGCGTAGCTACTTGGCAGGACCCTGAAGCTTTCTTT
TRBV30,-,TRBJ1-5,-,CAWSGDLLSNQPQHF,TGTGCCTGGAGCGGGGATCTCCTTAGCAATCAGCCCCAGCATTTT
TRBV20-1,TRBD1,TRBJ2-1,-,CSAIPRDRGYNEQFF,TGCAGTGCCATCCCCCGGGACAGGGGCTACAATGAGCAGTTCTTC
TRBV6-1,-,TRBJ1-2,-,CASSEQGNGYTF,TGTGCCAGCAGTGAACAGGGGAATGGCTACACCTTC
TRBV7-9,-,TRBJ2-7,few,CASTRGGVDEQYF,TGTGCCAGCACGAGGGGGGGTGTTGACGAGCAGTACTTC